The 28 T cell receptor beta chains in this list originate from one sample, sequenced in a study of blood T cell repertoires in COVID-19. The data were produced by immunoSEQ multiplex PCR, yet TCRdb's version contains in-frame clones alone and is incomplete. The sample holds 120,000 to 150,000 clones, roughly 80% seen once. Material for sequencing was peripheral blood. These receptors were taken from a man between 50 and 59 years old with active or convalescent COVID-19.

A few counts support this clone. V gene TRBV7-8 combines with J gene TRBJ1-6; D not certain. Germline CDR1 SGHVS, CDR2 FQNEAQ. The CDR3 runs to 15 residues. V was cut by 5 bases and J by 10 bases, with 18 bases left in between. CDR3 sequence (DNA): TGTGCCAGCAGCCCATTCTCTTCGGGTCGGTCACCCCTCCACTTT. It codes for CASSPFSSGRSPLHF.

The chain combines TRBV10-3 with TRBJ1-3; D call uncertain. CDR1 and CDR2 (germline): ENHRY, SYGVKD. Trimming removed 7 bases from V and 8 bases from J, with 18 bases in between. This CDR3 is built from 14 residues. The CDR3 spells CAIKIADVYHTIYF. CDR3 nucleotides: TGTGCCATCAAGATAGCAGACGTTTACCACACCATATATTTT.

The CDR3 protein is CASSGQENYGYTF. The CDR3 DNA follows: TGTGCCAGCAGCGGGCAGGAAAACTATGGCTACACCTTC. The gene calls are TRBV7-9 and TRBJ1-2; D gene uncertain. This CDR3 has 13 residues. Trimming cost V 5 bases and J 2 bases, with 9 bases left between them. Germline-derived CDR1 and CDR2 are SEHNR and FQNEAQ (reference sequence). Supplemented by reference TRBV7-9 and TRBJ1-2, the full variable domain reads DTGVSQNPRHKITKRGQNVTFRCDPISEHNRLYWYRQTLGQGPEFLTYFQNEAQLEKSRLLSDRFSAERPKGSFSTLEIQRTEQGDSAMYLCASSGQENYGYTFGSGTRLTVV.

The chain has TRBV20-1 and TRBJ1-5; TRBD1 agrees at 7 bases. Germline CDR1 reads DFQATT; CDR2 reads SNEGSKA (reference sequence). Trimming at V came to 3 bases and at J to 0 bases, leaving 8 bases not matched to a gene. The CDR3 consists of 16 residues. The CDR3 bases are TGCAGTGCTAGTCCCGGGACAGTAGTTAGCAATCAGCCCCAGCATTTT. Translating it yields CSASPGTVVSNQPQHF.

This clone was observed a single time. The chain couples TRBV6-2 or TRBV6-3 to TRBJ2-6; D is uncertain. Germline V gives CDR1 MNHEY, CDR2 SVGEGT. Trimming cost V 4 bases and J 12 bases, with 4 bases left between them. The CDR3 extends over 10 amino acids. CDR3: CASSSGVLTF. The CDR3 region has the DNA TGTGCCAGCAGTTCAGGCGTCCTGACTTTC.

Written as DNA, the CDR3 is TGTGCCACCAGTGATTTATCGAAGCAGGGGCGCGGAGATACGCAGTATTTT. Encoded protein: CATSDLSKQGRGDTQYF. The rearrangement uses TRBV24-1 and TRBJ2-3; D may be TRBD1 (6 bases). This CDR3 spans 17 amino acids. Per the germline V gene, CDR1 is KGHDR and CDR2 is SFDVKD. With 1 base removed from V and 5 bases from J, the gap between germline ends came to 18 bases.

The chain joins TRBV7-8 to TRBJ2-5, with 7 bases that match TRBD2. The CDR3 extends over 16 amino acids. Per the germline V gene, CDR1 is SGHVS and CDR2 is FQNEAQ. Unmatched junction bases numbered 8, after V lost 3 bases and J lost 1 base. As DNA, the CDR3 is TGTGCCAGCAGCTTCTTAACGGGAGGCCCCCAAGAGACCCAGTACTTC. Its protein is CASSFLTGGPQETQYF.

The chain has TRBV9 and TRBJ2-3; D is perhaps TRBD2 (6 bases). Germline V gene data show CDR1 as SGDLS and CDR2 as YYNGEE. The CDR3 length is 15 residues. V was trimmed by 3 bases and J by 6 bases, leaving 17 bases between them. The CDR3 loop is CASSATIGRADTQYF. The CDR3 DNA reads TGTGCCAGCAGCGCCACTATCGGGAGAGCGGATACGCAGTATTTT.

V is TRBV3-1 (or the pseudogene TRBV3-2) and J is TRBJ2-3; D is perhaps TRBD2 (6 bases). This CDR3 has 15 residues. Trimming left V 3 bases short and J 0 bases short, with 10 bases between. Germline V gives CDR1 LGHDT, CDR2 YNNKEL (reference sequence). The CDR3 is CASSHRLVSTDTQYF. The CDR3 DNA reads TGTGCCAGCAGCCACCGACTAGTGAGCACAGATACGCAGTATTTT.

The CDR3 coding sequence is TGTGCCAGCAGTTTACGGGACACGGGCTACACCTTC. It encodes CASSLRDTGYTF. V usage is TRBV28 and J usage is TRBJ1-2; D might be TRBD1 (6 bases). CDR3 length: 12 residues. CDR1 and CDR2 (germline): MDHEN, SYDVKM. The V and J ends lost 2 bases and 8 bases respectively, with 9 bases between them.

The genes are TRBV5-4 and TRBJ2-3; D is perhaps TRBD2 (5 bases). This CDR3 contains 14 residues. Trimming left V 1 base short and J 3 bases short, with 9 bases between. CDR1 is SGHNT and CDR2 is YYREEE in the germline V gene (reference sequence). CDR3 nucleotide sequence: TGTGCCAGCAGCTTGCGCAAGCGGACAGATACGCAGTATTTT. Translating it yields CASSLRKRTDTQYF. The full variable domain, its missing parts supplied by reference TRBV5-4 and TRBJ2-3, is ETGVTQSPTHLIKTRGQQVTLRCSSQSGHNTVSWYQQALGQGPQFIFQYYREEENGRGNFPPRFSGLQFPNYSSELNVNALELDDSALYLCASSLRKRTDTQYFGPGTRLTVL.

This clone was recorded only once. V gene TRBV7-3 combines with J gene TRBJ2-3, with TRBD2 matching over 7 bases. The V gene end was trimmed by 1 base and the J gene end by 0 bases; junction bases not matched to a gene: 4. The CDR3 has 16 amino acids. The germline CDR1 and CDR2 sequences are SGHTA and FQGTGA. Here the CDR3 DNA reads TGTGCCAGCAGCTTAAGGCTAGCGGCAAGCACAGATACGCAGTATTTT. Translation gives CASSLRLAASTDTQYF.

This clone has only one observation. V is TRBV7-9 and J is TRBJ2-3, with D possibly matching TRBD1 (6 bases). Germline V gene data show CDR1 as SEHNR and CDR2 as FQNEAQ (reference sequence). This CDR3 region has 15 residues. Between the trimmed V and J ends, which lost 1 base and 3 bases, there was a span of 11 bases. In nucleotides, the CDR3 is TGTGCCAGCAGCTTAGACAGGGTACGAACAGATACGCAGTATTTT. Protein product: CASSLDRVRTDTQYF.

The chain links TRBV6-4 to TRBJ2-7; TRBD1 matches 8 bases. Germline lookup yields CDR1 MRHNA and CDR2 SNTAGT. V shed 10 bases and J 4 bases; nucleotides not matched to a gene: 9. The CDR3 consists of 13 residues. CDR3 region: CATARDRNYEQYF. CDR3 DNA: TGTGCCACCGCTCGGGACAGGAATTACGAGCAGTACTTC.

In this sample, this clone turned up a few times. The chain joins TRBV12-3 or TRBV12-4 to TRBJ2-1, with 7 positions matching TRBD1. This CDR3 is built from 13 residues. The junction had 3 bases not matched to a gene; V was cut back by 10 bases and J by 0 bases. The CDR3 DNA reads TGTGCCACCCGGGACAGCTCCTACAATGAGCAGTTCTTC. The encoded protein is CATRDSSYNEQFF.

The chain uses TRBV6-2 or TRBV6-3 and TRBJ1-2, with 7 bases lining up with TRBD1. Germline CDR1 is MNHEY and CDR2 is SVGEGT. The CDR3 consists of 15 residues. V dropped 5 bases and J dropped 2; count of bases not matched to a gene: 8. CDR3 DNA sequence: TGTGCCAGCAGTCTAATCGGGACAGCCAACTATGGCTACACCTTC. Its protein product is CASSLIGTANYGYTF.

This sequence joins TRBV5-6 and TRBJ2-7; D gene unclear. Germline values: CDR1 SGHDT, CDR2 YYEEEE. The CDR3 totals 13 residues. V was pared by 0 bases and J by 5 bases, with 9 bases between. The CDR3 here is CASSLAGADEQYF. In DNA form, the CDR3 reads TGTGCCAGCAGCTTGGCCGGAGCAGACGAGCAGTACTTC.

The chain carries TRBV5-1 and TRBJ2-1; D possibly corresponds to TRBD2 (6 bases). Trimming cost V 0 bases and J 4 bases, with 8 bases left between them. The CDR3 runs 14 residues. CDR1 SGHRS and CDR2 YFSETQ come from the germline V gene. CDR3 sequence: CASSLAGTYNEQFF. The CDR3 DNA reads as TGCGCCAGCAGCTTGGCCGGGACTTACAATGAGCAGTTCTTC.

The CDR3 loop is CASKREVKETQYF. In DNA, the CDR3 is TGTGCCAGTAAGCGGGAGGTCAAAGAGACCCAGTACTTC. The chain carries TRBV6-5 and TRBJ2-5; 9 nucleotides match TRBD2. CDR3 length: 13 residues. From germline, CDR1 is MNHEY and CDR2 SVGAGI. Trimming cost V 9 bases and J 3 bases; bases outside gene matches: 5.

The V gene is TRBV27, the J gene TRBJ2-1; 7 nucleotides align to TRBD2. V was clipped by 1 base and J by 6 bases; unmatched bases: 15. CDR1 and CDR2 from the germline V gene are MNHEY and SMNVEV (reference sequence). The CDR3 covers 18 residues. Here the CDR3 reads CASSLYLAGLGRGNEQFF. CDR3 nucleotides: TGTGCCAGCAGTTTATATTTAGCGGGTCTGGGTAGGGGCAATGAGCAGTTCTTC.

The chain joins TRBV27 to TRBJ1-1, with D tentatively TRBD1 (5 bases). Deletions cut 2 bases from V and 9 bases from J, with 13 bases between. Germline CDR1 MNHEY, CDR2 SMNVEV (reference sequence). The CDR3 has 13 amino acids. CDR3 sequence: CASSLAPTGKAFF. CDR3 sequence (DNA): TGTGCCAGCAGTTTAGCCCCCACAGGAAAAGCTTTCTTT.

The chain uses TRBV6-2 or TRBV6-3 and TRBJ1-5; 10 nucleotides align to TRBD1. The CDR3 contains 14 residues. Germline V gene sequence: CDR1 MNHEY, CDR2 SVGEGT. After removal of 4 bases from V and 7 bases from J, the junction contained 4 bases not matched to a gene. This CDR3 reads CASSWTGGRQPQHF. The CDR3 DNA sequence: TGTGCCAGCAGTTGGACAGGGGGTCGGCAGCCCCAGCATTTT.

J is TRBJ1-3 and V is TRBV28, with TRBD1 matching 7 bases. The germline CDR1 and CDR2 sequences are MDHEN and SYDVKM. V shed 3 bases, J shed 4 bases, and the junction held 3 bases outside the gene matches. The CDR3 is 14 residues long. The DNA for the CDR3 is TGTGCCAGCAGTTTCCCGGACAGGGGAAACACCATATATTTT. The encoded protein is CASSFPDRGNTIYF. The variable domain in full, completed from reference TRBV28 and TRBJ1-3, reads DVKVTQSSRYLVKRTGEKVFLECVQDMDHENMFWYRQDPGLGLRLIYFSYDVKMKEKGDIPEGYSVSREKKERFSLILESASTNQTSMYLCASSFPDRGNTIYFGEGSWLTVV.

The chain has TRBV11-1 and TRBJ2-7; TRBD1 matches 8 bases. The V and J ends lost 5 bases and 0 bases, in that order; junction bases with no gene match: 9. Germline lookup yields CDR1 SGHAT and CDR2 FQDESV (reference sequence). This CDR3 is 16 amino acids long. CDR3 in amino acids: CASSARGQGASYEQYF. The CDR3, as DNA: TGTGCCAGCAGCGCCCGAGGACAGGGCGCCTCCTACGAGCAGTACTTC.

This chain uses TRBV11-1 with TRBJ2-4, with D maybe TRBD2 (5 bases). V was shortened by 5 bases and J by 0 bases, with 8 bases between the two germline ends. The CDR3 is 14 amino acids. The germline V gene encodes CDR1 SGHAT and CDR2 FQDESV (reference sequence). The CDR3 DNA reads TGTGCCAGCAGCCACGGGGTAGCCAAAAACATTCAGTACTTC. Encoded protein: CASSHGVAKNIQYF.

This clone was detected a few times. V usage is TRBV27 and J usage is TRBJ2-1; 16 bases are shared with TRBD2. Germline assignment: CDR1 MNHEY and CDR2 SMNVEV (reference sequence). Unmatched junction bases numbered 7, after V lost 4 bases and J lost 7 bases. This CDR3 has 17 amino acids. In nucleotides, the CDR3 is TGTGCCAGCAGTTCCAACTTGGGACTAGCGGGAGGGAATGAGCAGTTCTTC. It is translated as CASSSNLGLAGGNEQFF.

This chain uses TRBV19 with TRBJ1-5; D is ambiguous. Trimming left V 6 bases short and J 0 bases short, with 15 bases between. The CDR3 spans 16 residues. Germline-derived CDR1 and CDR2 are LNHDA and SQIVND (reference sequence). DNA for the CDR3: TGTGCCAGTAGGCCCGGGTCTTTTTATAGCAATCAGCCCCAGCATTTT. Encoded protein: CASRPGSFYSNQPQHF.

This clone has a handful of counts. This chain joins TRBV29-1 and TRBJ1-5, with TRBD1 matching 8 bases. The CDR3 contains 13 residues. Trimming removed 6 bases from V and 0 bases from J; junction bases left unmatched: 1. Looked up from germline, CDR1 is SQVTM and CDR2 is ANQGSEA. CDR3 amino acids: CSVQGDSNQPQHF. The CDR3 bases are TGCAGCGTACAGGGGGATAGCAATCAGCCCCAGCATTTT.